Listed below are T cell receptor beta chains from one sample, sequenced in a study of blood T cell repertoires in COVID-19. Profiling relied on immunoSEQ multiplex PCR, and the TCRdb table lists in-frame clones only, not all of them. The data show roughly 100,000 clones, more than 80% seen once. Sequencing input: peripheral blood. The receptors were gathered from a human donor in a cohort sampled during active COVID-19. The CDR3 runs from the conserved cysteine through the conserved F or W. Each record gives: CDR3 DNA, CDR3 protein, D gene, V gene, J gene, clone size. D genes are given only for firm matches. Only part of the rows carry a size: once, few, many, or a class if the clone is expanded.

TGTGCCAGCAGTCAAGCGGGGGGGGCCGGACTCTATGGCTACACCTTC,CASSQAGGAGLYGYTF,.,TRBV27,TRBJ1-2,.
TGTGCCAGCAGCTTAAGGGGGCCGGGCTCCTATAATTCACCCCTCCACTTT,CASSLRGPGSYNSPLHF,TRBD1,TRBV11-2,TRBJ1-6,once
TGTGCCAGCCGCCAGGGACAGCAAAACCCGCCCCAGCATTTT,CASRQGQQNPPQHF,TRBD1,TRBV2,TRBJ1-5,.
TGTGCCAGCAGCGTATTGAGCGGACTAGATACGCAGTATTTT,CASSVLSGLDTQYF,.,TRBV9,TRBJ2-3,.
TGTGCCATCAGGCCACCGGGCTATGGCTACACCTTC,CAIRPPGYGYTF,.,TRBV10-3,TRBJ1-2,.
TGTGCCAGTAGTATAGTACTAGCGGGGGGGCATGGGGCCAACGTCCTGACTTTC,CASSIVLAGGHGANVLTF,TRBD2,TRBV19,TRBJ2-6,.
TGCGCCAGCAGCGTAACAGGGGGAAGTGGCTACACCTTC,CASSVTGGSGYTF,TRBD1,TRBV5-1,TRBJ1-2,.
TGTGCCAGCAGCGCGACAGGGTGGGATGAAAAACTGTTTTTT,CASSATGWDEKLFF,TRBD1,TRBV2,TRBJ1-4,.
TGTGCCAGCAGTGCTCAAGCCAGGGGCGGCTACACCTTC,CASSAQARGGYTF,.,TRBV27,TRBJ1-2,.
TGTGCCAGCAGGGGACAGGGGTACTATGGCTACACCTTC,CASRGQGYYGYTF,TRBD1,TRBV5-6,TRBJ1-2,once
TGCGCCAGCAGCCTAGGACAGGGGGATGGCTACACCTTC,CASSLGQGDGYTF,TRBD1,TRBV5-1,TRBJ1-2,.
TGTGCCTGGAGTGTACGGGCAGGGACTAACTCTGGGGCCAACGTCCTGACTTTC,CAWSVRAGTNSGANVLTF,TRBD2,TRBV30,TRBJ2-6,.
TGTGCCAGCAGCTCCCCCGGGGACACTGAAGCTTTCTTT,CASSSPGDTEAFF,.,TRBV6-6,TRBJ1-1,.
TGCGCCAGCGGGACAAGTAGCGGGGCCACAGATACGCAGTATTTT,CASGTSSGATDTQYF,TRBD2,TRBV4-1,TRBJ2-3,once
TGTGCCAGCAGCCACCGGGGAAGGGATGGCTACACCTTC,CASSHRGRDGYTF,.,TRBV3-1/TRBV3-2,TRBJ1-2,many
TGTGCCAGCAGCTTGGATCCGGTGGGGGCACCAATTTCACCCCTCCACTTT,CASSLDPVGAPISPLHF,.,TRBV5-8,TRBJ1-6,.
TGTGCCAGCAGCTTAGCCCCACAGGGGATCTCTGGAAACACCATATATTTT,CASSLAPQGISGNTIYF,TRBD1,TRBV11-2,TRBJ1-3,.
TGTGCCAGCAGCTCCCTGACAGGGACACATCAGCCCCAGCATTTT,CASSSLTGTHQPQHF,TRBD1,TRBV7-8,TRBJ1-5,.
TGTGCCAGCAGCCCTGCCGGGACAGGAGGAGAGACCCAGTACTTC,CASSPAGTGGETQYF,TRBD1,TRBV7-3,TRBJ2-5,.
TGCGCCAGCAGCCAAAATGCGATGGCAGAACTATTAAACTATGGCTACACCTTC,CASSQNAMAELLNYGYTF,.,TRBV4-3,TRBJ1-2,.
TGTGCCAGCATACAGGACAGGGCAGTTTACAATGAGCAGTTCTTC,CASIQDRAVYNEQFF,TRBD1,TRBV2,TRBJ2-1,.
TGTGCCAGTAACCAGGGGCTTCGTAATCAGCCCCAGCATTTT,CASNQGLRNQPQHF,.,TRBV28,TRBJ1-5,.
TGCAGCGTTGAAGATCGGACAGGGGGTTTCTCTGGAAACACCATATATTTT,CSVEDRTGGFSGNTIYF,TRBD1,TRBV29-1,TRBJ1-3,.
TGTGCCAGCACTTTCCGAGATGAAGCTTTCTTT,CASTFRDEAFF,.,TRBV2,TRBJ1-1,once
TGTGCCAGTACCCCAATTGGGACAGGGGCGAATCATCAGCCCCAGCATTTT,CASTPIGTGANHQPQHF,TRBD1,TRBV19,TRBJ1-5,few
TGTGCCAGCAGCTCGACACCCGGGAGCGGTCATGGCTACACCTTC,CASSSTPGSGHGYTF,.,TRBV5-7,TRBJ1-2,.